This TCR beta chain is from a study of blood T cell repertoires in COVID-19. At the level of the study: Researchers got acute and convalescent COVID-19 samples from the United States, Italy and Spain. T cells, B-cell-depleted T cells, or PBMCs provided the cDNA or gDNA that served as material.

Study processing details: Nucleated cell number was recorded as an estimate derived from reference gene primer amplification. The protocol was immunoSEQ multiplex PCR, while the TCRdb copy is restricted to in-frame clones and leaves out a portion. The V and J calls and clone size were taken over from that table, and D and trimming were inferred from the DNA. In the table there are 250,000 or so clones, around nine tenths of which are singletons. Germline CDR1 reads SGHRS; CDR2 reads YFSETQ. V lost 5 bases to trimming and J lost 0 bases, with 18 bases between them. This CDR3 spans 18 amino acids. The rearrangement uses TRBV5-1 and TRBJ2-6, with D possibly being TRBD2 (5 bases). The specimen sequenced was peripheral blood. This clonotype was sampled from a man aged 30 to 39 with active or convalescent COVID-19. In DNA, the CDR3 is TGCGCCAGCAGTTGGGTTGAACGGGGTTACTCTGGGGCCAACGTCCTGACTTTC. Protein sequence: CASSWVERGYSGANVLTF.